This is a list of T cell receptor beta chains from one sample in a study of T-cell reconstitution after alpha-beta-depleted transplantation in children. TCRdb used MiXCR to reprocess the PCR reads, holding one entry per CDR3 protein. The table has 220,000 or so distinct CDR3 sequences, less than 9% seen once. This specimen was PBMCs, mostly from graft donor cells, taken 180 days after TCRalphabeta/CD19-depleted stem cell transplant. The receptors derive from a male patient under 18 who had a stem cell transplant for acute lymphoblastic leukemia, so the T cells may come from the graft donor. Each CDR3 is given with its conserved first and last residue. The D gene is left open where the match is weak. Size tells how often a clone was seen (once, few, many) or the class of an expanded clone, and some rows leave it out.

>many|TRBV6-2/TRBV6-3|TRBD2|TRBJ2-1
TGTGCCAGCAGTCAAGCGGGAGAGCAGTTCTTC
CASSQAGEQFF
>many|TRBV2|-|TRBJ1-1
TGTGCCAGCAAGTGGGGGAGGGGAAGGACTGAAGCTTTCTTT
CASKWGRGRTEAFF
>many|TRBV10-3|TRBD1|TRBJ1-5
TGTGCCATCAGTGAGGACAGGGGACAGCCCCAGCATTTT
CAISEDRGQPQHF
>many|TRBV20-1|-|TRBJ1-2
TGCAGTGCTCCGAGGACTCCCAACTATGGCTACACCTTC
CSAPRTPNYGYTF
>many|TRBV9|-|TRBJ1-3
TGTGCCAGCAGCGTAGAAGGGGTTTCTGGAAACACCATATATTTT
CASSVEGVSGNTIYF
>many|TRBV24-1|TRBD1|TRBJ2-3
TGTGCCACCAGTGATCCTTCGACAGGGGCGCCCCCCACAGATACGCAGTATTTT
CATSDPSTGAPPTDTQYF
>many|TRBV5-8|-|TRBJ1-5
TGTGCCAGCAGCTTTGGTCCAGGGTGGTGGCAGCCCCAGCATTTT
CASSFGPGWWQPQHF
>many|TRBV7-9|TRBD2|TRBJ2-3
TGTGCCAGCAGCTTGGCGGCGGGGGGGCCCACAGATACGCAGTATTTT
CASSLAAGGPTDTQYF
>many|TRBV6-2/TRBV6-3|-|TRBJ2-1
TGTGCCAGCAGTTACCCTGACGGGCGGGCCCTCTCCTACAATGAGCAGTTCTTC
CASSYPDGRALSYNEQFF
>many|TRBV13|-|TRBJ2-2
TGTGCCAGCAGTCCCTCTCCGACTGGTAGCACCGGGGAGCTGTTTTTT
CASSPSPTGSTGELFF
>many|TRBV11-2|-|TRBJ1-3
TGTGCCAGCAGCTTAGTGCCGGGCAGGGACCGAAACACCATATATTTT
CASSLVPGRDRNTIYF
>many|TRBV20-1|-|TRBJ2-1
TGCAGTGCTAGTGACTTGCGGTTCTACAATGAGCAGTTCTTC
CSASDLRFYNEQFF
>many|TRBV12-3/TRBV12-4|-|TRBJ1-5
TGTGCCAGCAGTTTGGGGGATAATCAGCCCCAGCATTTT
CASSLGDNQPQHF
>many|TRBV27|TRBD1|TRBJ2-7
TGTGCCAGCAGTACCCGGGACAGGCTACCCTACGAGCAGTACTTC
CASSTRDRLPYEQYF
>many|TRBV5-1|TRBD1|TRBJ1-2
TGCGCCAGCAGCCTGGACAGGGATTATGGCTACACCTTC
CASSLDRDYGYTF
>many|TRBV20-1|TRBD2|TRBJ2-3
TGCAGTGCTGCCCGACTAGCGGGGAGGCCCGATACGCAGTATTTT
CSAARLAGRPDTQYF
>many|TRBV20-1|TRBD1|TRBJ2-7
TGCAGTGCCAACCGGGACAGGGTAGGGTACGAGCAGTACTTC
CSANRDRVGYEQYF
>many|TRBV7-2|TRBD2|TRBJ2-1
TGTGCCAGCAGCTTAGTCCGACTAGCGGGAGCTACTGAGCAGTTCTTC
CASSLVRLAGATEQFF
>few|TRBV24-1|-|TRBJ1-1
TGTGCCACCAGTGACCCTGCGAACACTGAAGCTTTCTTT
CATSDPANTEAFF
>many|TRBV20-1|-|TRBJ1-6
TGCAGTGCCAGTTCCGGGGCCAATTCACCCCTCCACTTT
CSASSGANSPLHF
>many|TRBV29-1|TRBD2|TRBJ2-2
TGCAGCGTTGAAGATGGGAGGGTGAACACCGGGGAGCTGTTTTTT
CSVEDGRVNTGELFF
>-|TRBV7-9|-|TRBJ1-2
TGTGCCAGCTTCTACGAGAGGGGTTATGGCTACACCTTC
CASFYERGYGYTF
>few|TRBV5-6|-|TRBJ2-1
TGTGCCAGCAGCTTGACGGTGTACAATGAGCAGTTCTTC
CASSLTVYNEQFF
>many|TRBV6-5|-|TRBJ2-5
TGTGCCAGCAGTTATGGTGGGAATCCGGAAGGCTTCAGTGGAGGAGAGACCCAGTACTTC
CASSYGGNPEGFSGGETQYF
>many|TRBV7-6|-|TRBJ1-1
TGTGCCAGCAGCTTGAACCCGCCGGGTGGGAACACTGAAGCTTTCTTT
CASSLNPPGGNTEAFF
>many|TRBV13|-|TRBJ2-2
TGTGCCAGCAGCTTAGGCCCGTGGGTCCCGTCCCCCGGGGAGCTGTTTTTT
CASSLGPWVPSPGELFF
>many|TRBV29-1|TRBD1|TRBJ1-1
TGCAGCGTTGAAGGTGGGGTGAGGGGACAGTTCGGTGAAGCTTTCTTT
CSVEGGVRGQFGEAFF
>many|TRBV4-1|TRBD2|TRBJ2-1
TGCGCCAGCAGCCAAGACAGGACTAGCGGGGGGTCGTACAATGAGCAGTTCTTC
CASSQDRTSGGSYNEQFF
>many|TRBV5-6|-|TRBJ2-4
TGTGCCAGCAGCTTGAGGGCTACTGGGGCCAAAAACATTCAGTACTTC
CASSLRATGAKNIQYF
>-|TRBV18|TRBD1|TRBJ2-5
TGTGCCAGCTCACCAGGGACAGCACTAGAGACCCAGTACTTC
CASSPGTALETQYF
>many|TRBV6-5|TRBD1|TRBJ2-7
TGTGCCAGCAGTTACATAAGGGACAGGGGGCGCGACGAGCAGTACTTC
CASSYIRDRGRDEQYF
>many|TRBV5-1|-|TRBJ2-7
TGCGCCAGCAGCGAAGACAGAGTAGTTTCCTTAGACGAGCAGTACTTC
CASSEDRVVSLDEQYF
>many|TRBV29-1|TRBD2|TRBJ2-1
TGCAGCGTCCTCCTGACTAGCGGCTACAATGAGCAGTTCTTC
CSVLLTSGYNEQFF
>many|TRBV2|-|TRBJ2-3
TGTGCCAGCAGTCCCTACAAAAGAAGCACAGATACGCAGTATTTT
CASSPYKRSTDTQYF
>-|TRBV5-1|-|TRBJ2-5
TGCGCCAGCAGTCTCATCTATCTACAAGAGACCCAGTACTTC
CASSLIYLQETQYF
>many|TRBV29-1|-|TRBJ2-1
TGCAGCGTTCGATACAGCTCCTACAATGAGCAGTTCTTC
CSVRYSSYNEQFF
>many|TRBV5-1|-|TRBJ2-1
TGCGCCAGCAGCTTTGATGCCCGGGACTATCCCAGGGGGTCCTACAATGAGCAGTTCTTC
CASSFDARDYPRGSYNEQFF
>many|TRBV25-1|TRBD1|TRBJ1-2
TGTGCCAGCAGTGGGACAGGAGGGCACGTCCGTGGCTACACCTTC
CASSGTGGHVRGYTF
>many|TRBV20-1|TRBD2|TRBJ2-1
TGCAGTGCTAGAGATCTGCGGGGGAGCTCCTACAATGAGCAGTTCTTC
CSARDLRGSSYNEQFF
>many|TRBV20-1|-|TRBJ1-5
TGCAGTGCCTCCGGGCAGGCTAATCAGCCCCAGCATTTT
CSASGQANQPQHF